The clone carrying this T cell receptor (beta chain) was found many times. Trimming took off 1 base at V and 12 bases at J, with 9 bases between the two ends. This CDR3 contains 11 residues. CDR1 is SEHNR, CDR2 FQNEAQ, per germline (reference sequence). This specimen belongs to a study of blood T cell repertoires in COVID-19. Background on the study: The analysed material was cDNA or gDNA that came from T cells, B-cell-depleted T cells, or PBMCs.

As handled by the study authors: Reference gene primer amplification yielded estimated nucleated cell counts. This table comes from immunoSEQ multiplex PCR, and its TCRdb copy is limited to in-frame clones, with some not included. The DNA gave D and trimming, while V, J and clone size come from that table. This sample has fewer than 150,000 clones; around 85% occur once, and the top ten carry approximately 20%. The rearrangement joins TRBV7-9 to TRBJ1-1, with D maybe TRBD1 (6 bases). This clonotype originated in a woman between 45 and 65 years old who had recovered from COVID-19. Material for sequencing was peripheral blood. The CDR3 bases are TGTGCCAGCAGCTTAGGAGGGGGATCTTTCTTT. Protein product: CASSLGGGSFF.